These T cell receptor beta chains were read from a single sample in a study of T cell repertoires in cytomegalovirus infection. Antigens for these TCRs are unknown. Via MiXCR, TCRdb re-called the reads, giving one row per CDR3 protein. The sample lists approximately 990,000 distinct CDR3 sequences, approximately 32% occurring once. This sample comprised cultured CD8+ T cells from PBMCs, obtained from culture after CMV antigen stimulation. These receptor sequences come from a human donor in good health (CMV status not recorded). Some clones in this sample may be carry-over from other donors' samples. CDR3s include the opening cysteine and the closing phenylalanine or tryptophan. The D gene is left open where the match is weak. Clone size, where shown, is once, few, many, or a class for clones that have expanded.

CDR3 protein: CASMTRDFLPTGNTIYF
CDR3 DNA: TGTGCCAGTATGACCCGGGACTTCCTTCCCACTGGAAACACCATATATTTT
clone size: NA
D gene: NA
V gene: TRBV19
J gene: TRBJ1-3

CDR3 protein: CASSLANSPLHF
CDR3 DNA: TGTGCCAGCAGCTTAGCTAATTCACCCCTCCACTTT
clone size: many
D gene: NA
V gene: TRBV7-9
J gene: TRBJ1-6

CDR3 protein: CASSAGRSTEVFF
CDR3 DNA: TGTGCCAGTAGTGCAGGAAGATCCACTGAAGTTTTCTTT
clone size: NA
D gene: NA
V gene: TRBV19
J gene: TRBJ1-1

CDR3 protein: CASSLTVGELFF
CDR3 DNA: TGTGCCAGCAGCTTGACAGTCGGGGAGCTGTTTTTT
clone size: few
D gene: NA
V gene: TRBV7-8
J gene: TRBJ2-2

CDR3 protein: CSAWRGWGKRETQYF
CDR3 DNA: TGCAGTGCCTGGAGGGGTTGGGGTAAACGAGAGACCCAGTACTTC
clone size: NA
D gene: NA
V gene: TRBV20-1
J gene: TRBJ2-5

CDR3 protein: CASLLWDRGSEKLFF
CDR3 DNA: TGTGCCAGCTTACTATGGGACAGGGGAAGTGAAAAACTGTTTTTT
clone size: NA
D gene: TRBD1
V gene: TRBV6-6
J gene: TRBJ1-4

CDR3 protein: CASSTGGAEEQYF
CDR3 DNA: TGCGCCAGCAGCACCGGAGGAGCGGAGGAGCAGTACTTC
clone size: many
D gene: NA
V gene: TRBV5-1
J gene: TRBJ2-7

CDR3 protein: CASFQIGATNYGYTF
CDR3 DNA: TGTGCCAGCTTCCAGATAGGGGCGACAAACTATGGCTACACCTTC
clone size: once
D gene: NA
V gene: TRBV7-9
J gene: TRBJ1-2

CDR3 protein: CASSGRKYNEQFF
CDR3 DNA: TGTGCCAGCAGCGGGAGGAAGTACAATGAGCAGTTCTTC
clone size: many
D gene: NA
V gene: TRBV7-6
J gene: TRBJ2-1

CDR3 protein: CASKPGQGSYNSPLHF
CDR3 DNA: TGTGCCAGTAAACCGGGACAGGGCTCCTATAATTCACCCCTCCACTTT
clone size: NA
D gene: TRBD1
V gene: TRBV19
J gene: TRBJ1-6

CDR3 protein: CASSLTWGGAPYEQYF
CDR3 DNA: TGTGCCAGCAGCTTGACCTGGGGAGGGGCCCCCTACGAGCAGTACTTC
clone size: many
D gene: TRBD2
V gene: TRBV7-2
J gene: TRBJ2-7

CDR3 protein: CASSSADKNTGELFF
CDR3 DNA: TGTGCCAGCAGTTCCGCCGACAAGAACACCGGGGAGCTGTTTTTT
clone size: few
D gene: NA
V gene: TRBV6-6
J gene: TRBJ2-2

CDR3 protein: CASSSYMNTEAFF
CDR3 DNA: TGTGCTAGCAGCTCGTACATGAACACTGAAGCTTTCTTT
clone size: many
D gene: NA
V gene: TRBV7-7
J gene: TRBJ1-1

CDR3 protein: CASSFPSGGANTGELFF
CDR3 DNA: TGTGCCAGCAGTTTCCCTAGCGGGGGGGCGAACACCGGGGAGCTGTTTTTT
clone size: many
D gene: TRBD2
V gene: TRBV28
J gene: TRBJ2-2

CDR3 protein: CASSTAGYTGELFF
CDR3 DNA: TGTGCCAGCAGTACGGCCGGTTACACCGGGGAGCTGTTTTTT
clone size: few
D gene: NA
V gene: TRBV12-3/TRBV12-4
J gene: TRBJ2-2

CDR3 protein: CSASGDIGHPYEQYF
CDR3 DNA: TGCAGTGCTAGTGGGGACATCGGCCACCCCTACGAGCAGTACTTC
clone size: NA
D gene: NA
V gene: TRBV20-1
J gene: TRBJ2-7

CDR3 protein: CASSLVGRGREIYGYTF
CDR3 DNA: TGTGCCAGCAGCTTAGTGGGGCGGGGCAGGGAGATCTATGGCTACACCTTC
clone size: NA
D gene: NA
V gene: TRBV7-8
J gene: TRBJ1-2

CDR3 protein: CASSLTGTHYEQYF
CDR3 DNA: TGTGCCAGCAGCCTAACCGGGACACATTACGAGCAGTACTTC
clone size: few
D gene: NA
V gene: TRBV6-5
J gene: TRBJ2-7